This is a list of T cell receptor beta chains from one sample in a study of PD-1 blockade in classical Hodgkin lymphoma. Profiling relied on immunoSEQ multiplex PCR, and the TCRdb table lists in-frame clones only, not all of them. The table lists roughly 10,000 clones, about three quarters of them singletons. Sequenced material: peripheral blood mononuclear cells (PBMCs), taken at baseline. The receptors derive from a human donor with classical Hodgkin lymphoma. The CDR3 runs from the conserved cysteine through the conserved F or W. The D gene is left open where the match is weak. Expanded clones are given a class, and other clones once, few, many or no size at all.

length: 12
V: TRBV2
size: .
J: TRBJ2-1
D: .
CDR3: CASSGYVHEQFF
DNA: TGTGCCAGCAGTGGATACGTACATGAGCAGTTCTTC

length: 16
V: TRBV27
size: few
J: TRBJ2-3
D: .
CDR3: CASKSGAASSTDTQYF
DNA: TGTGCCAGCAAGTCGGGGGCAGCTTCTAGCACAGATACGCAGTATTTT

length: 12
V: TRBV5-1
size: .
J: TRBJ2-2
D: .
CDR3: CASSANLGELFF
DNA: TGCGCCAGCAGTGCCAATCTCGGGGAGCTGTTTTTT

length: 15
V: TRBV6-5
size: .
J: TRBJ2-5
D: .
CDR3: CASSYRGAIGETQYF
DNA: TGTGCCAGCAGTTACCGGGGGGCGATAGGAGAGACCCAGTACTTC

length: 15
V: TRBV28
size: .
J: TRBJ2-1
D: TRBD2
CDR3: CASSPAVAGYNEQFF
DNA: TGTGCCAGCAGCCCGGCGGTAGCGGGGTACAATGAGCAGTTCTTC

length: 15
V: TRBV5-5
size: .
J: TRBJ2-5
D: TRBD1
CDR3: CASSPAGGARETQYF
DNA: TGTGCCAGCAGCCCGGCAGGGGGCGCACGGGAGACCCAGTACTTC

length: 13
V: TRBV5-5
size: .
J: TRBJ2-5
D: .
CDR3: CASSLEGAGTQYF
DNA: TGTGCCAGCAGCTTGGAAGGCGCCGGGACCCAGTACTTC

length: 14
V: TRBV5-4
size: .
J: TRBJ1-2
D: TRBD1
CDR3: CASSQDRGDYGYTF
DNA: TGTGCCAGCAGCCAAGACAGGGGGGACTATGGCTACACCTTC

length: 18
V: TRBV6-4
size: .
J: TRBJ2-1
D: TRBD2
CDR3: CASSEGALAGGSYNEQFF
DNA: TGTGCCAGCAGTGAAGGGGCCCTCGCGGGGGGCTCTTACAATGAGCAGTTCTTC

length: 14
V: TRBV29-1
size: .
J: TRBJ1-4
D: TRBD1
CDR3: CSGRTTGSDEKLFF
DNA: TGCAGCGGGCGAACGACAGGGTCCGATGAAAAACTGTTTTTT

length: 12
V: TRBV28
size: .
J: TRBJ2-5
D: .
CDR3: CASSLWGETQYF
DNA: TGTGCCAGCAGTTTATGGGGAGAGACCCAGTACTTC

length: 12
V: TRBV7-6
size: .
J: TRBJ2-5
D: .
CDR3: CASSAYQETQYF
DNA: TGTGCCAGCAGCGCATACCAAGAGACCCAGTACTTC

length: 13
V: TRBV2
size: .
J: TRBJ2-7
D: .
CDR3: CASMTDPLYEQYF
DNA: TGTGCCAGCATGACAGACCCCCTCTACGAGCAGTACTTC

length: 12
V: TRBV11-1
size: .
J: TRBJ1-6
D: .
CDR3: CASSSNNSPLHF
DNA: TGTGCCAGCAGCTCAAATAATTCACCCCTCCACTTT

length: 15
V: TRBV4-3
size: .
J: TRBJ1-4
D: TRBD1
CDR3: CASSRDRATNEKLFF
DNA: TGCGCCAGCAGCCGAGACAGGGCAACTAATGAAAAACTGTTTTTT

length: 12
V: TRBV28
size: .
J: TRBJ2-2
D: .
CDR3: CASSLMTGELFF
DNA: TGTGCCAGCAGTTTAATGACCGGGGAGCTGTTTTTT

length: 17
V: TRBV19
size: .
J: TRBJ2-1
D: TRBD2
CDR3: CASSIDPPSGGLSEQFF
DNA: TGTGCCAGTAGTATAGACCCCCCTAGCGGGGGGCTTAGTGAGCAGTTCTTC

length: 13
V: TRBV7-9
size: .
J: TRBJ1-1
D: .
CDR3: CASSLVLNTEAFF
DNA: TGTGCCAGCAGCTTAGTCTTGAACACTGAAGCTTTCTTT

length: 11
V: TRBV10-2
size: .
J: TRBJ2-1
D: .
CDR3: CARTPCNEQFF
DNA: TGCGCCAGGACGCCCTGCAATGAGCAGTTCTTC

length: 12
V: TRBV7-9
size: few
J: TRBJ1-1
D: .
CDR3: CASSRGSPEAFF
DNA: TGTGCCAGCAGCCGAGGTTCGCCTGAAGCTTTCTTT

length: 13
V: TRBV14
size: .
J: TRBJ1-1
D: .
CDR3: CASSQDMGSEAFF
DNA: TGTGCCAGCAGCCAAGATATGGGATCTGAAGCTTTCTTT

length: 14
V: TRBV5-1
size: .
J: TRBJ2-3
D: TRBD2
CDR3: CASTRGGSTDTQYF
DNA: TGCGCCAGCACGCGGGGGGGTAGCACAGATACGCAGTATTTT

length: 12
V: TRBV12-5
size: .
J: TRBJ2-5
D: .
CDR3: CASGFSGETQYF
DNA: TGTGCTAGTGGTTTTTCGGGAGAGACCCAGTACTTC

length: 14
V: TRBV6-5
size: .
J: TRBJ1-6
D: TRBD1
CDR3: CASNRQGVNSPLHF
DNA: TGTGCCAGCAACAGACAGGGTGTAAATTCACCCCTCCACTTT

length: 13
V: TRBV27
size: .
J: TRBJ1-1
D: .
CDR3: CASSKQGETEAFF
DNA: TGTGCCAGCAGTAAACAGGGAGAAACTGAAGCTTTCTTT

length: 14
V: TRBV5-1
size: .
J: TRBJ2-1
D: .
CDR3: CASSLETWGAEQFF
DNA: TGCGCCAGCAGCTTGGAGACTTGGGGTGCTGAGCAGTTCTTC

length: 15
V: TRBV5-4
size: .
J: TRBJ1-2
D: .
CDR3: CASSPAGGSNYGYTF
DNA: TGTGCCAGCAGCCCGGCGGGGGGTTCCAACTATGGCTACACCTTC

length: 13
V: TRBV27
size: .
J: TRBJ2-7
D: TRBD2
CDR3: CASSPTSEYEQYF
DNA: TGTGCCAGCAGTCCCACTAGCGAATACGAGCAGTACTTC

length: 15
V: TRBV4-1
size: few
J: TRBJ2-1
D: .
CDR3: CASSRDASSYNEQFF
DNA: TGCGCCAGCAGCCGCGACGCGTCTTCCTACAATGAGCAGTTCTTC

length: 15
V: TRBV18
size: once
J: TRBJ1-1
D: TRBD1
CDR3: CASSFAGGMNTEAFF
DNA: TGTGCCAGCTCATTCGCAGGGGGAATGAACACTGAAGCTTTCTTT

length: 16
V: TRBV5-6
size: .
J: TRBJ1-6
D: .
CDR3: CASEDRRGTYNSPLHF
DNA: TGTGCCAGCGAGGACCGTCGGGGGACCTATAATTCACCCCTCCACTTT

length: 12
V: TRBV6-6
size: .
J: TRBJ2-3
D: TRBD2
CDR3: CASSNSGDTQYF
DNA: TGTGCCAGCAGTAATAGCGGGGATACGCAGTATTTT

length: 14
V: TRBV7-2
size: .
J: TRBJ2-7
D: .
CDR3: CASSLDIDSYEQYF
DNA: TGTGCCAGCAGCTTAGACATAGATTCCTACGAGCAGTACTTC

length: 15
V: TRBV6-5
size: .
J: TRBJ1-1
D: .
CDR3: CASSYSGRGNTEAFF
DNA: TGTGCCAGCAGTTACTCGGGCAGGGGGAACACTGAAGCTTTCTTT

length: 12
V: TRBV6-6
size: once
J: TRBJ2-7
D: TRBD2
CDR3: CATLAGEGEQYF
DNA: TGTGCCACCCTCGCGGGGGAGGGCGAGCAGTACTTC

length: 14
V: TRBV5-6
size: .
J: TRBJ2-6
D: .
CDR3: CASSPWGGANVLTF
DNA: TGTGCCAGCAGCCCATGGGGTGGGGCCAACGTCCTGACTTTC

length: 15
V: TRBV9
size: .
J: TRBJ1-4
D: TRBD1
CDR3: CASSRGDSPNEKLFF
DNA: TGTGCCAGCAGCAGAGGGGACAGCCCTAATGAAAAACTGTTTTTT

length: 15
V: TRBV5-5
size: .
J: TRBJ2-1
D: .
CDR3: CASSLFAGANNEQFF
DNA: TGTGCCAGCAGCTTGTTTGCGGGGGCAAACAATGAGCAGTTCTTC

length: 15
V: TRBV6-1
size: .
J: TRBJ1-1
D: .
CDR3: CASKKSGGLRTEAFF
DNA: TGTGCCAGCAAGAAGAGTGGGGGGCTAAGGACTGAAGCTTTCTTT

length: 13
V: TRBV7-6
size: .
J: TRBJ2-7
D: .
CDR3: CASSPAAPWEQYF
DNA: TGTGCCAGCAGCCCAGCAGCACCCTGGGAGCAGTACTTC

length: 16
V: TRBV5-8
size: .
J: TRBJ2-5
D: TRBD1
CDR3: CASTSGTGRIRETQYF
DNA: TGTGCCAGCACATCGGGGACAGGGCGGATTCGGGAGACCCAGTACTTC

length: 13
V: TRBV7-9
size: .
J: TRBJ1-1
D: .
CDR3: CASRTNFVTEAFF
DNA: TGTGCCAGCAGAACTAACTTTGTCACTGAAGCTTTCTTT

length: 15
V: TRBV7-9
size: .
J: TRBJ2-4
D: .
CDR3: CASSLGGAWGNIQYF
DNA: TGTGCCAGCAGCTTAGGAGGGGCTTGGGGAAACATTCAGTACTTC

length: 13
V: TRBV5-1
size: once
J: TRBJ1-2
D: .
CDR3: CASSLGQGEGYTF
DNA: TGCGCCAGCAGCTTGGGGCAGGGAGAAGGCTACACCTTC

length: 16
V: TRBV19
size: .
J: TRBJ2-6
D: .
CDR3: CASSIGRASGANVLTF
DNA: TGTGCCAGTAGTATAGGGAGGGCATCTGGGGCCAACGTCCTGACTTTC

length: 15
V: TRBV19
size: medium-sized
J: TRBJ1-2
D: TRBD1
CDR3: CASTPATGGSYGYTF
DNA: TGTGCCAGTACCCCTGCAACAGGGGGCTCCTATGGCTACACCTTC

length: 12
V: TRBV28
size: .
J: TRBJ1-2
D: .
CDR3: CASSLRRVGYTF
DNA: TGTGCCAGCAGTTTGCGGAGGGTTGGCTACACCTTC

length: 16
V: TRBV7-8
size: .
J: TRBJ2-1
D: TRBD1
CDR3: CASSFSRGSSYNEQFF
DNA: TGTGCCAGCAGCTTCTCCAGGGGGAGCTCCTACAATGAGCAGTTCTTC

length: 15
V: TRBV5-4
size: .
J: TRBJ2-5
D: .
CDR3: CASSLVSGAMGTQYF
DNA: TGTGCCAGCAGCTTGGTTTCCGGGGCCATGGGGACCCAGTACTTC

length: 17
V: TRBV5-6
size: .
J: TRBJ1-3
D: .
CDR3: CASSLVAGTLSGNTIYF
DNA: TGTGCCAGCAGCTTGGTAGCTGGCACACTCTCTGGAAACACCATATATTTT

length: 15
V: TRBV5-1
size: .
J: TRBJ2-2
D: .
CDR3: CASSPGTLNTGELFF
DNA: TGCGCCAGCAGCCCCGGGACTTTAAACACCGGGGAGCTGTTTTTT

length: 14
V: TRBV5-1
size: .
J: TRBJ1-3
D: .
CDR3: CASSKHLSGNTIYF
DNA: TGCGCCAGCAGCAAACACCTCTCTGGAAACACCATATATTTT

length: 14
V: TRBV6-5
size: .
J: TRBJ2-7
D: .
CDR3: CASSYSPGLLQQYF
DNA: TGTGCCAGCAGTTACTCACCAGGGTTACTACAGCAGTACTTC